This TCR beta chain is drawn from a study of cytomegalovirus exposure and HLA in healthy donors. Broader study findings: Both high specificity and high sensitivity reportedly marked the classifier's diagnosis of cytomegalovirus status.

Libraries were prepared by immunoSEQ multiplex PCR; TCRdb keeps only in-frame clonotypes and omits some of them. The sample has 250,000 to 400,000 clones, 75% to 90% seen once. In this sample, this clone turned up once. What it recognizes is unknown. Sequencing input: PBMCs. The receptor comes from a woman in her twenties or thirties in good health and CMV-seropositive.

Written as DNA, the CDR3 is TGTGCCAGCAGCGAGAGGGAGGGGGACTATGGCTACACCTTC. It is translated as CASSEREGDYGYTF. This rearrangement joins TRBV9 to TRBJ1-2; tentatively, D is TRBD1 (6 bases). Germline assignment: CDR1 SGDLS and CDR2 YYNGEE. V dropped 3 bases and J dropped 3 bases, with 12 bases sitting between them. The CDR3 covers 14 residues.